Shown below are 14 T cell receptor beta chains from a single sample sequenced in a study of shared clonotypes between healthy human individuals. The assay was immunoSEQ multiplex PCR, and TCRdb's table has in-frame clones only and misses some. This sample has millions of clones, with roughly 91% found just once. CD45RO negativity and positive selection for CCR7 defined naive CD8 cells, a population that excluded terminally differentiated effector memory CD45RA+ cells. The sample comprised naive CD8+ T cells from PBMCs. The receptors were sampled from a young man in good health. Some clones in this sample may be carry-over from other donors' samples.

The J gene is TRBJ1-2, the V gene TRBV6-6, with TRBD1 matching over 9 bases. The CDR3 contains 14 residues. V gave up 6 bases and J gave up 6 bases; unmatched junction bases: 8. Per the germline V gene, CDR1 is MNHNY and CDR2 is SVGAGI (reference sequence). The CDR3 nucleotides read TGTGCCAGCAGCATACTACAGGGGGCGGATGGCTACACCTTC. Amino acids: CASSILQGADGYTF.

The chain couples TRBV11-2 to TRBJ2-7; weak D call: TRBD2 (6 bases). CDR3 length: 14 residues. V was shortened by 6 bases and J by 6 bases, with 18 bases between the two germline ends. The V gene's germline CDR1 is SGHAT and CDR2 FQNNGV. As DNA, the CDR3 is TGTGCCAGCAGTAACCTATGGAGGGAAAGCGAGCAGTACTTC. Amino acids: CASSNLWRESEQYF.

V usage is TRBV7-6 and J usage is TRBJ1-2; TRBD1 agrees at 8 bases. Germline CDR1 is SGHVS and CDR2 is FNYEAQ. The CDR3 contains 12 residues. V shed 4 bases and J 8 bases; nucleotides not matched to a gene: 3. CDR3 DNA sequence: TGTGCCAGCAGCTCGACAGGGGTCGGCTACACCTTC. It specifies CASSSTGVGYTF.

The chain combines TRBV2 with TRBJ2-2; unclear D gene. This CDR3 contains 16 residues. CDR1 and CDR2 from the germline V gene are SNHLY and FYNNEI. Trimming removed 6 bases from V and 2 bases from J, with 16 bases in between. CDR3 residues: CASRAEAGPNTGELFF. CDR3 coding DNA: TGTGCCAGCAGGGCCGAGGCAGGACCTAACACCGGGGAGCTGTTTTTT. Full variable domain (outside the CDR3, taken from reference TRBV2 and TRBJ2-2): EPEVTQTPSHQVTQMGQEVILRCVPISNHLYFYWYRQILGQKVEFLVSFYNNEISEKSEIFDDQFSVERPDGSNFTLKIRSTKLEDSAMYFCASRAEAGPNTGELFFGEGSRLTVL.

CDR3 sequence: CASSQIGAGANVLTF. The DNA for the CDR3 is TGCGCCAGCAGCCAAATAGGGGCTGGGGCCAACGTCCTGACTTTC. The chain uses TRBV4-1 and TRBJ2-6; D is perhaps TRBD1 (5 bases). Trimming shortened V by 2 bases and J by 2 bases, and 7 bases separated the two germline ends. CDR3 length: 15 amino acids. Per the germline V gene, CDR1 is MGHRA and CDR2 is YSYEKL.

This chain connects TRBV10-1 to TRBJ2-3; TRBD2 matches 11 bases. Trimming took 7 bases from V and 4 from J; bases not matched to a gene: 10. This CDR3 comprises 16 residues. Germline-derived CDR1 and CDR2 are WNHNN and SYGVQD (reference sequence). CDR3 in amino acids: CASNKPLAGGPDTQYF. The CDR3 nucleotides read TGCGCCAGCAACAAGCCCTTAGCGGGAGGGCCAGATACGCAGTATTTT.

The CDR3 bases are TGTGCCAGCAGCTCACCGCGGTGGCCCGAGACCGATACGCAGTATTTT. Translation: CASSSPRWPETDTQYF. The chain has TRBV7-9 and TRBJ2-3, with unresolved D. Germline values: CDR1 SEHNR, CDR2 FQNEAQ (reference sequence). The CDR3 sequence is 16 residues long. Trimming took 4 bases from V and 6 from J, leaving 20 bases between them.

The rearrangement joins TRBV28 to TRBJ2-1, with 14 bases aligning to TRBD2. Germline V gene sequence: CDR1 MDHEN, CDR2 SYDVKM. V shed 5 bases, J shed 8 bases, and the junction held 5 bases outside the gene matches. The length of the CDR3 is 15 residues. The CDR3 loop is CASSQTSGRADEQFF. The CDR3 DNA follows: TGTGCCAGCAGTCAGACTAGCGGGAGGGCCGATGAGCAGTTCTTC.

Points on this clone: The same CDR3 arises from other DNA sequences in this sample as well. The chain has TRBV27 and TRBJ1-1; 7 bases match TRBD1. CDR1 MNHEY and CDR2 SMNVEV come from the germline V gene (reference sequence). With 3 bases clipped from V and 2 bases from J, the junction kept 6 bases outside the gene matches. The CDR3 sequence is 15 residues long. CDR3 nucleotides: TGTGCCAGCAGTTTGTCAGGGGGGGGAAACACTGAAGCTTTCTTT. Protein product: CASSLSGGGNTEAFF.

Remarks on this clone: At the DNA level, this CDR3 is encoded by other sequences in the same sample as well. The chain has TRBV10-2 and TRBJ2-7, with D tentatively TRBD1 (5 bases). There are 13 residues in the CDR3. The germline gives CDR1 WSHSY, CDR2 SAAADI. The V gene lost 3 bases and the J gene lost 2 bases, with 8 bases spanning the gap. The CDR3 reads CASSERGTYEQYF. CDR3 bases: TGCGCCAGCAGTGAAAGGGGAACCTACGAGCAGTACTTC.

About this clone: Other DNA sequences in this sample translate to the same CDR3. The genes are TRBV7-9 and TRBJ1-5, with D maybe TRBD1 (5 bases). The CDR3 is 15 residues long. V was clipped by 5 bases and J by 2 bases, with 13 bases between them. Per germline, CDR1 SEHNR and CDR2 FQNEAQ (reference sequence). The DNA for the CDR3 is TGTGCCAGCAGCCTAACAGGTGAGGGCAATCAGCCCCAGCATTTT. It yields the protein CASSLTGEGNQPQHF. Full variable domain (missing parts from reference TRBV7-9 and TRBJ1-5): DTGVSQNPRHKITKRGQNVTFRCDPISEHNRLYWYRQTLGQGPEFLTYFQNEAQLEKSRLLSDRFSAERPKGSFSTLEIQRTEQGDSAMYLCASSLTGEGNQPQHFGDGTRLSIL.

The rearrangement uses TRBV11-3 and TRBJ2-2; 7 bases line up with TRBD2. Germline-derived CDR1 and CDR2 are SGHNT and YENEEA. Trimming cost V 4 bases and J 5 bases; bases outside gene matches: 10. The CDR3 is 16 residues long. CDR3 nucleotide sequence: TGTGCCAGCAGCTGGGACCGGGAGGAGGGTACCGGGGAGCTGTTTTTT. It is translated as CASSWDREEGTGELFF.

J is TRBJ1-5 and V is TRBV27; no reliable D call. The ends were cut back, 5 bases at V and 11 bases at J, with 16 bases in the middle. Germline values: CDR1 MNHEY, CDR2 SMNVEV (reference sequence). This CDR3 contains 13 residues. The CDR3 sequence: CASSPGSVGAQHF. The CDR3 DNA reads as TGTGCCAGCAGTCCCGGGAGCGTCGGTGCCCAGCATTTT.

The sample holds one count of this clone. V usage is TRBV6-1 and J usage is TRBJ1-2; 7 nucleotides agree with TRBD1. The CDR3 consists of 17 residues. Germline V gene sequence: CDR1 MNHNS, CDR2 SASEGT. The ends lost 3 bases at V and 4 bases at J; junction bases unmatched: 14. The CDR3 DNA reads TGTGCCAGCAGTGAGGGGCCAGGGGGGACGCGGGTCTATGGCTACACCTTC. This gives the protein CASSEGPGGTRVYGYTF.